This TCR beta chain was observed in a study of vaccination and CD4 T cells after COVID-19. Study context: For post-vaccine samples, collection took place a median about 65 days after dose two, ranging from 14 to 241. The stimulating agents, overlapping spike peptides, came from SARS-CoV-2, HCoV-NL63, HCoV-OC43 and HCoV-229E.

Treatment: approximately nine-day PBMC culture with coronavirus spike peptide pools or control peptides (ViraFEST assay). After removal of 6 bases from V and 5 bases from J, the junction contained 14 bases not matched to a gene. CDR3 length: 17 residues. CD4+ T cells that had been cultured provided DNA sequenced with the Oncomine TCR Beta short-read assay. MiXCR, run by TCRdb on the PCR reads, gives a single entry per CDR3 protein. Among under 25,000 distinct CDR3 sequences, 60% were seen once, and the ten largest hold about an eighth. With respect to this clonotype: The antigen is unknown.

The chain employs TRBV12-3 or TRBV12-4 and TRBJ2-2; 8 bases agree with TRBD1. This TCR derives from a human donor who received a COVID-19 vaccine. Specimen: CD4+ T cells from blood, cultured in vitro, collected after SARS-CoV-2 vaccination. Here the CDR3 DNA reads TGTGCCAGCAGCCTTCGAAGTCGGACAGGGAGAACCGGGGAGCTGTTTTTT. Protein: CASSLRSRTGRTGELFF.